A selection of T cell receptor beta chains follows, all from one sample in a study of shared clonotypes between healthy human individuals. Measured with immunoSEQ multiplex PCR; TCRdb has only the in-frame clones, and not every one. The sample consists of approximately 2.4 million clones, around 95% of them appearing once. The sample taken for sequencing was naive CD4+ T cells sorted from blood. The receptors come from a man aged 18 to 30 in good health. Both conserved end residues are part of each CDR3. D genes are given only for firm matches. Clone size, where shown, is once, few, many, or a class for clones that have expanded.

size	V	D	J	CDR3	DNA
once	TRBV7-2	TRBD2	TRBJ2-7	CASSFSSGGFYEQYF	TGTGCCAGCAGCTTTTCTAGCGGGGGATTCTACGAGCAGTACTTC
.	TRBV11-3	.	TRBJ1-3	CASSSSLRDSSGNTIYF	TGTGCCAGCAGCTCCTCGCTTCGGGACTCCTCTGGAAACACCATATATTTT
.	TRBV18	.	TRBJ1-6	CASSPTSSSSPLHF	TGTGCCAGCTCGCCCACCAGCAGCAGCTCACCCCTCCACTTT
.	TRBV5-6	TRBD1	TRBJ1-6	CASSEGQGVSPLHF	TGTGCCAGCAGCGAGGGACAGGGTGTTTCACCCCTCCACTTT
.	TRBV10-3	TRBD1	TRBJ1-1	CAISESGTGDTEAFF	TGTGCCATCAGTGAATCCGGGACAGGGGACACTGAAGCTTTCTTT
.	TRBV28	TRBD2	TRBJ2-1	CASRKLAGGSSSYNEQFF	TGTGCCAGCAGAAAACTAGCGGGGGGCTCGAGCTCCTACAATGAGCAGTTCTTC
once	TRBV6-1	.	TRBJ2-1	CASSDRSYNEQFF	TGTGCCAGCAGCGACAGGTCCTACAATGAGCAGTTCTTC
.	TRBV18	TRBD1	TRBJ1-2	CASSAMTGNSNYGYTF	TGTGCCAGCTCAGCAATGACAGGGAACTCTAACTATGGCTACACCTTC
.	TRBV11-3	TRBD2	TRBJ2-1	CASSLVLAGNRNEQFF	TGTGCCAGCAGCTTAGTCTTAGCGGGAAACCGAAATGAGCAGTTCTTC
.	TRBV6-1	TRBD1	TRBJ2-7	CASSAGTGGGYEQYF	TGTGCCAGCAGCGCCGGGACAGGGGGCGGCTACGAGCAGTACTTC
.	TRBV27	.	TRBJ2-2	CASSFNPGELFF	TGTGCCAGCAGTTTTAATCCCGGGGAGCTGTTTTTT
.	TRBV4-3	TRBD2	TRBJ2-3	CASRSCGGGLAGSTDTQYF	TGCGCCAGCAGGTCTTGTGGGGGAGGTTTAGCGGGTAGCACAGATACGCAGTATTTT
.	TRBV11-1	TRBD1	TRBJ1-2	CASSQDRAGYTF	TGTGCCAGCAGCCAAGACAGGGCTGGCTACACCTTC
.	TRBV28	.	TRBJ2-2	CASSLFGNTGELFF	TGTGCCAGCAGTTTATTTGGGAACACCGGGGAGCTGTTTTTT
.	TRBV28	.	TRBJ2-3	CASSLSPLADTQYF	TGTGCCAGCAGTTTATCCCCTTTGGCAGATACGCAGTATTTT
.	TRBV7-8	TRBD1	TRBJ1-2	CASSLRDRGVYGYTF	TGTGCCAGCAGCCTCCGGGACAGGGGGGTCTATGGCTACACCTTC
.	TRBV5-5	.	TRBJ2-7	CASSLPGAYEQYF	TGTGCCAGCAGCTTGCCAGGGGCCTACGAGCAGTACTTC
.	TRBV4-1	.	TRBJ2-3	CASSLEGTQYF	TGCGCCAGCAGCCTCGAAGGTACGCAGTATTTT